This T cell receptor (beta chain) was recorded in a study of monozygotic twins with inflammatory bowel disease. From the 5' RACE reads, TCRdb lists one entry per CDR3 protein and no DNA. The specimen's table records fewer than 550,000 distinct CDR3 sequences. CDR1 is LGHNA and CDR2 is YSLEER in the germline V gene. The CDR3 is made up of 15 amino acids. The receptor's source is a human donor with ulcerative colitis or Crohn's disease, or a healthy co-twin of an affected twin (not recorded which). The V and J genes are TRBV4-3 and TRBJ2-1. What was sequenced was blood. CDR3 protein: CASSQESGQYNEQFF.